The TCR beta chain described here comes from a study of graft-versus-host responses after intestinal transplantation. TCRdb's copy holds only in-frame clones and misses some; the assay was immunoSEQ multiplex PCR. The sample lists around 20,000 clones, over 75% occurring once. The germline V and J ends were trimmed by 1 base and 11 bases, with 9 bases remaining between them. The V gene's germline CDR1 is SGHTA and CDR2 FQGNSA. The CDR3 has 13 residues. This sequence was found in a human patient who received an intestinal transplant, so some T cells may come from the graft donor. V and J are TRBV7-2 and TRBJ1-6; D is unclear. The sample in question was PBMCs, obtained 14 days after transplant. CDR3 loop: CASSLDEGAPLHF. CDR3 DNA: TGTGCCAGCAGCTTAGATGAGGGCGCACCCCTCCACTTT.